This T cell receptor (beta chain) was documented in a study of T cells expressing NK-cell markers. Study-level information: Sorted CD3+CD56-NKG2C+, CD3+CD56+NKG2C+ and CD3+CD56+NKG2C- T cells supplied the TCR beta repertoires. HCMV seropositivity marked most of the eight sequenced donors; one was seronegative.

TCR beta libraries carry UMIs added by 5'RACE template switching. From the 5' RACE reads, TCRdb lists one entry per CDR3 protein and no DNA. The repertoire table contains over 200,000 distinct CDR3 sequences. The CDR3 loop spans 14 amino acids. CDR1 and CDR2 (germline): DFQATT, SNEGSKA (reference sequence). The rearrangement joins TRBV20-1 to TRBJ2-5; with no DNA, the TCRdb D assignment of TRBD2 cannot be verified. What was sequenced was blood T cells: a sorted CD56 or NKG2C T cell subset, CD4+ or CD8+ T cells, or bulk PBMC T cells (not recorded which). This clonotype was sampled from a man in his late teens or twenties in good health. The CDR3 spells CSAPTSGLGETQYF.